This section outlines one T cell receptor beta chain sequence together with its context. Its antigen is not identified. These data are taken from a study of cytomegalovirus exposure and HLA in healthy donors. General study points: Reports showed the classifier diagnosing cytomegalovirus status with high specificity and sensitivity. CMV serostatus was the only recorded immune exposure for donors. Rarity held for most TCR sequences, but there were some public TCRs that occurred in many donors. The study recorded 150 to 200 TCR beta chains that were cytomegalovirus-associated.

Germline V gene sequence: CDR1 GTSNPN, CDR2 SVGIG (reference sequence). This CDR3 is built from 16 residues. The junction had 8 bases not matched to a gene; V was cut back by 3 bases and J by 4 bases. The PCR ran on 60 Vbeta and 13 Jbeta primers. Method: immunoSEQ multiplex PCR; TCRdb's copy keeps in-frame clones and lacks some. The sample contains about 150,000 clones, roughly 9.8% of which appear only once. The sequence was obtained from a man between 45 and 60 years old in good health and CMV-seronegative. The genes are TRBV30 and TRBJ2-1, with 11 bases that match TRBD1. The sequencing sample was made of PBMCs. CDR3: CAWRYRDRGSYNEQFF. DNA for the CDR3: TGTGCCTGGAGATATAGGGACAGGGGGAGTTACAATGAGCAGTTCTTC.